This T cell receptor beta chain was identified during a study of OX40 agonist ivuxolimab in advanced cancers. Assay: immunoSEQ multiplex PCR; the TCRdb copy retains only in-frame clones and omits some. The sample contains around 30,000 clones, 80% to 90% of which appear only once. This CDR3 is 17 amino acids long. Looked up from germline, CDR1 is MGHRA and CDR2 is YSYEKL. After removal of 4 bases from V and 5 bases from J, the junction contained 12 bases not matched to a gene. The sample consisted of CD4+ or CD8+ T cells sorted from blood, taken in a trial of the OX40 agonist ivuxolimab. This chain links TRBV4-1 with TRBJ2-1; 9 positions agree with TRBD2. The source of this sequence is an adult with an advanced solid tumor such as melanoma, head and neck, liver or kidney cancer. Here the CDR3 reads CASSLILTSGTNNEQFF. The CDR3 bases are TGCGCCAGCAGCCTGATCCTGACTAGCGGTACTAACAATGAGCAGTTCTTC.